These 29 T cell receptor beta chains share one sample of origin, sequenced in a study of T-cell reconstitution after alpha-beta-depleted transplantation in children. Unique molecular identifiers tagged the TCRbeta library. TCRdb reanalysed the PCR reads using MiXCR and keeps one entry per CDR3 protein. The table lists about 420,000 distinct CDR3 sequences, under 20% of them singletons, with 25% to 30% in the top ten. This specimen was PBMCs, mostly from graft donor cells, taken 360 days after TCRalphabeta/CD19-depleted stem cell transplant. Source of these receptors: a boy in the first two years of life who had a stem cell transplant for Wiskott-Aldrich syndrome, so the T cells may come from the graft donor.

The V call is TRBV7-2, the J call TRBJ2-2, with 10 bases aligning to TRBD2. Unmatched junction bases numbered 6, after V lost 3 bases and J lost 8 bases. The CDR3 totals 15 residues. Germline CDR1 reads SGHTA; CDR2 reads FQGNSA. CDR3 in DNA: TGTGCCAGCAGCTTTTTAGCGGGGGGTGTAGGGGAGCTGTTTTTT. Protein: CASSFLAGGVGELFF.

The CDR3: CASSYRLPGLALSGANVLTF. CDR3 bases: TGTGCCAGCAGTTACCGATTACCGGGACTAGCGCTCTCTGGGGCCAACGTCCTGACTTTC. The rearrangement links TRBV6-2 or TRBV6-3 to TRBJ2-6; 10 nucleotides align to TRBD2. CDR1 is MNHEY and CDR2 is SVGEGT in the germline V gene. Unmatched junction bases numbered 10, after V lost 2 bases and J lost 0 bases. CDR3 length: 20 amino acids.

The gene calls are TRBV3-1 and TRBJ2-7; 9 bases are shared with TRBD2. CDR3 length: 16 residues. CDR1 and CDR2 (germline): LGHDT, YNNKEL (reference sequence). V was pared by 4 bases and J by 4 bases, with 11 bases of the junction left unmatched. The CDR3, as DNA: TGTGCCAGCAGCCCCTGGACCGGGACTAGCCGTTACGAGCAGTACTTC. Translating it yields CASSPWTGTSRYEQYF.

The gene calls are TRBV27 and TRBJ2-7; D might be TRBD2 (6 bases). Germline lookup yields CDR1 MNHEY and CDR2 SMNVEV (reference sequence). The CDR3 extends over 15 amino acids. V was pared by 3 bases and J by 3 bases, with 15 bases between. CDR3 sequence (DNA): TGTGCCAGCAGTTTCCAGCGGGCATTTATCTACGAGCAGTACTTC. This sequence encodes CASSFQRAFIYEQYF.

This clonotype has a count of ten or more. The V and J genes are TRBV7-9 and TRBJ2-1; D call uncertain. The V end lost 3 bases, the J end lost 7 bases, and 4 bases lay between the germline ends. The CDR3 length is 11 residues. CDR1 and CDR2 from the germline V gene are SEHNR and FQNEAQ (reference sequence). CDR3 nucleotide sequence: TGTGCCAGCAGCTTTGATAATGAGCAGTTCTTC. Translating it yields CASSFDNEQFF.

This CDR3 is CSARLRTDTQYF. CDR3 nucleotide sequence: TGCAGTGCCAGACTCCGCACAGATACGCAGTATTTT. The chain links TRBV20-1 to TRBJ2-3; no clear D. The germline V gene encodes CDR1 DFQATT and CDR2 SNEGSKA (reference sequence). The CDR3 contains 12 residues. Trimming pared 6 bases from V and 1 base from J, leaving 8 bases between.

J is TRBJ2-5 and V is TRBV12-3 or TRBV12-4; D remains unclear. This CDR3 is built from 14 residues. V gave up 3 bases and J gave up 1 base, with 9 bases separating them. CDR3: CASSFMAGQETQYF. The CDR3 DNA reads TGTGCCAGCAGTTTCATGGCCGGCCAAGAGACCCAGTACTTC.

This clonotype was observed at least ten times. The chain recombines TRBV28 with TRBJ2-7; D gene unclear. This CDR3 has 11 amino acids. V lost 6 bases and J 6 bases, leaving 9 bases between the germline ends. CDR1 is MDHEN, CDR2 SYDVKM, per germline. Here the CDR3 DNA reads TGTGCCAGCAGAATTATAGGCGAGCAGTACTTC. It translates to CASRIIGEQYF.

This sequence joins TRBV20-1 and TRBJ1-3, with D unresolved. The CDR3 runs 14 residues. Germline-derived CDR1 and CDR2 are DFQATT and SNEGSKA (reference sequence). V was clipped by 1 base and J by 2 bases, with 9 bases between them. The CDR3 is CSARGVRPGNTIYF. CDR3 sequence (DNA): TGCAGTGCTAGAGGCGTCAGGCCTGGAAACACCATATATTTT.

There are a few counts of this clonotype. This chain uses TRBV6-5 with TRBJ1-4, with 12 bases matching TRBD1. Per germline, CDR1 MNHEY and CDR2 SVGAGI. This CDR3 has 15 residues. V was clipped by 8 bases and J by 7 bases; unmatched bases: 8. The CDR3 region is CASGTPGQGAEKLFF. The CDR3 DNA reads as TGTGCCAGCGGAACACCGGGACAGGGGGCTGAAAAACTGTTTTTT.

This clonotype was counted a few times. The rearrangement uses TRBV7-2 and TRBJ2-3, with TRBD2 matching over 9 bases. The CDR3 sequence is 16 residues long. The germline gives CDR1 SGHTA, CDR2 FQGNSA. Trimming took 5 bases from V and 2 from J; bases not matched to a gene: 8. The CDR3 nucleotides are TGTGCCAGCAGCAATATGGGACTAGCTATCACAGATACGCAGTATTTT. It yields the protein CASSNMGLAITDTQYF.

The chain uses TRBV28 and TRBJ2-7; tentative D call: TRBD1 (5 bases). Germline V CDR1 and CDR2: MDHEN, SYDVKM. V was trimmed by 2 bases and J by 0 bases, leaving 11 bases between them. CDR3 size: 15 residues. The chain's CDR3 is CASSLAGKGSYEQYF. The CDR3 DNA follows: TGTGCCAGCAGTTTAGCAGGGAAAGGCTCCTACGAGCAGTACTTC. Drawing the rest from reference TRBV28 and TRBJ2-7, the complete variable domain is DVKVTQSSRYLVKRTGEKVFLECVQDMDHENMFWYRQDPGLGLRLIYFSYDVKMKEKGDIPEGYSVSREKKERFSLILESASTNQTSMYLCASSLAGKGSYEQYFGPGTRLTVT.

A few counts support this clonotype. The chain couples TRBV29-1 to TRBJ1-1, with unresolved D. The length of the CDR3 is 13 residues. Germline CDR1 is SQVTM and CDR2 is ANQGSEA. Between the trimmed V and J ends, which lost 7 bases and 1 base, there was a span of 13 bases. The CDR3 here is CSGEGIGNTEAFF. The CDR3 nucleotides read TGCAGCGGGGAAGGGATCGGGAACACTGAAGCTTTCTTT.

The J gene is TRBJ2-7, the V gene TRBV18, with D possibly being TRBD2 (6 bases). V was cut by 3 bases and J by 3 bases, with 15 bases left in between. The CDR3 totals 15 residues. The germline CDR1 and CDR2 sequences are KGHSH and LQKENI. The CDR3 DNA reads TGTGCCAGCTCACCGGTTACGGGAGCACGCTACGAGCAGTACTTC. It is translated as CASSPVTGARYEQYF.

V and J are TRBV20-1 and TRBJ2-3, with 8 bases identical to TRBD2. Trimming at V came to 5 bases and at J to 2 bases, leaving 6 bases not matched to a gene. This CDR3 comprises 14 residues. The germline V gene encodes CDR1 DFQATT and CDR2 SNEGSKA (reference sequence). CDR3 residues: CSALSGAHTDTQYF. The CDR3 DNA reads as TGCAGTGCTCTTAGCGGGGCCCACACAGATACGCAGTATTTT.

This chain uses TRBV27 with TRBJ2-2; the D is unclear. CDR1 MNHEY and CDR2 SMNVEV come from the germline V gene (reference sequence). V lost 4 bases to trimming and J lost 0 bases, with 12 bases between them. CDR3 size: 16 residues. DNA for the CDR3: TGTGCCAGCAGTTCGTTGCGGAGAACGAACACCGGGGAGCTGTTTTTT. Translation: CASSSLRRTNTGELFF.

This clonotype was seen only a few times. CDR3: CSAREDRAPSYEQYF. The CDR3 nucleotides are TGCAGTGCTAGGGAGGACAGAGCTCCTTCCTACGAGCAGTACTTC. The chain recombines TRBV20-1 with TRBJ2-7; a weak D match, TRBD1 (6 bases). V was shortened by 3 bases and J by 1 base, with 16 bases between the two germline ends. Germline lookup yields CDR1 DFQATT and CDR2 SNEGSKA (reference sequence). This CDR3 has 15 amino acids.

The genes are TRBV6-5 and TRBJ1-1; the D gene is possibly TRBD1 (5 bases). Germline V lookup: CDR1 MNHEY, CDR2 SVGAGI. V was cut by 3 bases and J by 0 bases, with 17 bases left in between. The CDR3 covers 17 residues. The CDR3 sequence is CASSYNGMQGMNTEAFF. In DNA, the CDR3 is TGTGCCAGCAGTTATAACGGGATGCAGGGAATGAACACTGAAGCTTTCTTT.

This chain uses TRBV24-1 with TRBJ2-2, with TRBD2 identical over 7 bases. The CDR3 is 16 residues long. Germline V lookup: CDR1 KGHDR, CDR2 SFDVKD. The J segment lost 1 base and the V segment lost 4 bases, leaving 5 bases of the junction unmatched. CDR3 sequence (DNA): TGTGCCACCAGTGAGTCCGGGACTAAGAACACCGGGGAGCTGTTTTTT. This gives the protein CATSESGTKNTGELFF.

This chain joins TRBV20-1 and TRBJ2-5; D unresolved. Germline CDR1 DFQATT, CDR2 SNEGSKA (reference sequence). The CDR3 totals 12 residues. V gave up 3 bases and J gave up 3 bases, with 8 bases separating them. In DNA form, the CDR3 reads TGCAGTGCTAGTAGGTGGGAAGAGACCCAGTACTTC. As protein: CSASRWEETQYF.

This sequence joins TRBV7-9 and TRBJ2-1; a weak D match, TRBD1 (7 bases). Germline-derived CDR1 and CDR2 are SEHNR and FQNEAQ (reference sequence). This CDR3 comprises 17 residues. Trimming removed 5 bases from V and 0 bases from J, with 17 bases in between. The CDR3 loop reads CASSIFRGTASYNEQFF. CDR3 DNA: TGTGCCAGCAGCATATTCCGGGGGACAGCCTCCTACAATGAGCAGTTCTTC.

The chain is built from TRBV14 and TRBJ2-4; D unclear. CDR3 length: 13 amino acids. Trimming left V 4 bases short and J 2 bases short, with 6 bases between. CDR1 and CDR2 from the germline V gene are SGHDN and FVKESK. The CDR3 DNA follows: TGTGCCAGCAGCCCCGGACCCAAAAACATTCAGTACTTC. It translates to CASSPGPKNIQYF.

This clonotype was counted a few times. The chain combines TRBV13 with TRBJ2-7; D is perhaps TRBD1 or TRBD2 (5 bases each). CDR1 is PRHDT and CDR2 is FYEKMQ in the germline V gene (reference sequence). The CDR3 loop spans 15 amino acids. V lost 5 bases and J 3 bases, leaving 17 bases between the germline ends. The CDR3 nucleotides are TGTGCCAGCAGCCCCCTACCCGGGGCGAACTACGAGCAGTACTTC. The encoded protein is CASSPLPGANYEQYF.

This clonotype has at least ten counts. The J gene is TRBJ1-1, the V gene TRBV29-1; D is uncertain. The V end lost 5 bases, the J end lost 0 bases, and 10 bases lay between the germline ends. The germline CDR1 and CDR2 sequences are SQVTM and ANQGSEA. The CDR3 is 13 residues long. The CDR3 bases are TGCAGCGTTCGGCACGGCTTGAACACTGAAGCTTTCTTT. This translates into CSVRHGLNTEAFF.

The CDR3: CASSLSGSGSDNEQFF. Here the CDR3 DNA reads TGTGCCAGCAGCTTATCGGGTAGCGGGAGCGACAATGAGCAGTTCTTC. This chain connects TRBV7-9 to TRBJ2-1, with 9 bases matching TRBD2. V was pared by 2 bases and J by 5 bases, with 7 bases of the junction left unmatched. CDR3 length: 16 amino acids. The germline V gene encodes CDR1 SEHNR and CDR2 FQNEAQ (reference sequence). Based on the CDR3 plus reference TRBV7-9 and TRBJ2-1, the full variable domain is DTGVSQNPRHKITKRGQNVTFRCDPISEHNRLYWYRQTLGQGPEFLTYFQNEAQLEKSRLLSDRFSAERPKGSFSTLEIQRTEQGDSAMYLCASSLSGSGSDNEQFFGPGTRLTVL.

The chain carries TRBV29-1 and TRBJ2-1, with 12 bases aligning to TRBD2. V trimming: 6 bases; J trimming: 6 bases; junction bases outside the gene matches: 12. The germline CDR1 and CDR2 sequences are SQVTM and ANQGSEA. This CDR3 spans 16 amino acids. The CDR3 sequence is CSVEPPSGRAFNEQFF. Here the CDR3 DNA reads TGCAGCGTAGAACCTCCTAGCGGGAGGGCCTTCAATGAGCAGTTCTTC.

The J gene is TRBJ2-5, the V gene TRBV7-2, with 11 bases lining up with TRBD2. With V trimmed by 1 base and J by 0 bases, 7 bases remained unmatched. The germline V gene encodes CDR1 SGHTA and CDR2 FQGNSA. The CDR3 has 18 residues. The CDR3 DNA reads TGTGCCAGCAGCTTAGGGCGACTAGCGGGAACGAACCAAGAGACCCAGTACTTC. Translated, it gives CASSLGRLAGTNQETQYF. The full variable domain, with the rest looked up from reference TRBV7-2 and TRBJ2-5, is GAGVSQSPSNKVTEKGKDVELRCDPISGHTALYWYRQSLGQGLEFLIYFQGNSAPDKSGLPSDRFSAERTGGSVSTLTIQRTQQEDSAVYLCASSLGRLAGTNQETQYFGPGTRLLVL.

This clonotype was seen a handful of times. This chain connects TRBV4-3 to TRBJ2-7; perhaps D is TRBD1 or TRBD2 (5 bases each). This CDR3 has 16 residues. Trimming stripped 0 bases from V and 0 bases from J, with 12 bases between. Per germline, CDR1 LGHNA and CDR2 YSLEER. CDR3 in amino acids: CASSQDRGRASYEQYF. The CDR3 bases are TGCGCCAGCAGCCAAGATCGGGGCAGGGCCTCCTACGAGCAGTACTTC.

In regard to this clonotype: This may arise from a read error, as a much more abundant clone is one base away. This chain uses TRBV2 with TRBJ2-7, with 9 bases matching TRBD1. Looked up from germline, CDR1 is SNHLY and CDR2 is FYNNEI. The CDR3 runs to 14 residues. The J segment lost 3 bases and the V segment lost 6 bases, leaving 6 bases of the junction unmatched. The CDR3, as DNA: TGTGCCAGCAGGACCGGGACAGGGTTCTACGAGCAGTACTTC. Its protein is CASRTGTGFYEQYF.